What follows describes a single T cell receptor (beta chain). The CDR3 extends over 14 amino acids. Trimming took 0 bases from V and 7 from J, leaving 14 bases between them. Germline CDR1 is SGHRS and CDR2 is YFSETQ. A sort after the reaction isolated proliferating CFSE-low CD3+CD4+ and CD3+CD8+ responders. This sample stems from a study of graft-versus-host responses after intestinal transplantation. Produced via immunoSEQ multiplex PCR; TCRdb's table is partial and in-frame only. Among roughly 20,000 clones, 50% to 60% were seen once, and the ten largest hold 1%. General study results and limits: Early post-transplant declines in HvG were associated with peak levels of circulating GvH clones. The marrow of recipients harbored GvH clones, and ileum or blood showed some of them first. Allografts of one patient group, those with graft-donor T cell macrochimerism, had high graft-versus-host to host-versus-graft clonal ratios.

This chain uses TRBV5-1 with TRBJ2-7, with a weak D call TRBD1 (6 bases). The material sequenced was alloreactive CD4+ T cells from a mixed lymphocyte reaction culture, taken before intestinal transplant. Indicated subset: CFSE-low proliferating T cells sorted from roughly six-day pre-transplant mixed lymphocyte reaction (GvH or HvG direction). This TCR was sampled from a human patient who received an intestinal transplant. The CDR3 here is CASSLVRGQFEQYF. DNA for the CDR3: TGCGCCAGCAGCTTGGTTCGGGGACAATTTGAGCAGTACTTC.